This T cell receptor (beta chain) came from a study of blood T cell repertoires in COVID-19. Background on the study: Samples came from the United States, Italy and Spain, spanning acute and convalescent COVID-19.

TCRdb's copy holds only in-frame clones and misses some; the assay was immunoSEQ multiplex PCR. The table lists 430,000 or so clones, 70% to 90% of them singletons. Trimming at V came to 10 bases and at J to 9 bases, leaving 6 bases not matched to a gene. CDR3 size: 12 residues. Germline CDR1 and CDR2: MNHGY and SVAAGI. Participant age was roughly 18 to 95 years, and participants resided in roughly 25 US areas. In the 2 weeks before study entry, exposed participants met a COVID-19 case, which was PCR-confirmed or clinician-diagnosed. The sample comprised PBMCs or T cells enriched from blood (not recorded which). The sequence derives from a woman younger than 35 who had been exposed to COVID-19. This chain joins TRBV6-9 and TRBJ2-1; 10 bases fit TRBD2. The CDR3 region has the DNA TGTGCCACCAAACTAGCGGGGTGTGAGCAGTTCTTC. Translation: CATKLAGCEQFF.